This T cell receptor (beta chain) was identified in a study of human T cells and chemical hapten exposure. Overall study context: DPC 0.01% went on the upper back by patch test, with reading at 6 days. Study-wide results and caveats: Expanded TCR counts at PT1 were positively correlated with the patch test score. Significantly more large CDR3 similarity clusters arose among expanded TCRs than among controls.

As for this clonotype: The antigen is not known.

CDR3 length equals 11 residues. Germline values: CDR1 SQVTM, CDR2 ANQGSEA. The V end lost 6 bases, the J end lost 4 bases, and 9 bases lay between the germline ends. The library tagged individual cDNA molecules with unique molecular identifiers. TCRdb fed the RACE reads into MiXCR, producing one record per CDR3 protein. Of under 200,000 distinct CDR3 sequences in the sample, 30% are singletons; the top ten hold just under 3%. Time point denoted: pre-sensitization, week 0. Sample treatment: therapeutic diphenylcyclopropenone sensitization with weekly scalp DPC. The chain has TRBV29-1 and TRBJ1-2; D is unresolved. The sequence derives from a woman in her thirties with alopecia areata. Some clones in this sample may be carry-over from other donors' samples. The source was whole blood, collected in connection with sensitization to the hapten diphenylcyclopropenone (DPC). The CDR3 DNA reads as TGCAGCGTACTGGCTACCTATGGCTACACCTTC. Protein sequence: CSVLATYGYTF. Full variable domain (rest looked up from reference TRBV29-1 and TRBJ1-2): SAVISQKPSRDICQRGTSLTIQCQVDSQVTMMFWYRQQPGQSLTLIATANQGSEATYESGFVIDKFPISRPNLTFSTLTVSNMSPEDSSIYLCSVLATYGYTFGSGTRLTVV.